The next 20 T cell receptor beta chains were all read from a single sample in a study of T cell responses to AZD1222 COVID-19 vaccine. The repertoire was sequenced with immunoSEQ multiplex PCR; TCRdb's copy has only in-frame clones and lacks some. The repertoire holds 100,000 to 150,000 clones, about 91% seen once, with approximately 2% in the top ten. The source material was peripheral blood, sampled 28 days after the second AZD1222 dose. Receptors originate from an adult who received the AZD1222 COVID-19 vaccine.

Concerning this clone: Relative to the germline gene, one junction end is altered; a read error may explain this. CDR3 residues: CASSHSSGGPGANVLTF. CDR3 coding DNA: TGTGCCAGCAGTCACTCCTCGGGGGGCCCTGGGGCCAACGTCCTGACTTTC. V gene TRBV6-2 or TRBV6-3 combines with J gene TRBJ2-6; tentatively, D is TRBD2 (7 bases). Germline CDR1 reads MNHEY; CDR2 reads SVGEGT. This CDR3 spans 17 amino acids.

This clone was counted once. V and J are TRBV5-4 and TRBJ2-7; 8 nucleotides align to TRBD2. This CDR3 is 14 amino acids long. Trimming removed 0 bases from V and 3 bases from J; junction bases left unmatched: 2. In germline, CDR1 is SGHNT, CDR2 YYREEE (reference sequence). For the CDR3, the DNA is TGTGCCAGCAGCTTGGCGGGGGGGTTCTACGAGCAGTACTTC. Amino acids: CASSLAGGFYEQYF.

The sample holds a few counts of this clone. V gene TRBV15 combines with J gene TRBJ2-3; TRBD2 might be the D (6 bases). CDR1 is LNHNV, CDR2 YYDKDF, per germline (reference sequence). Trimming shortened V by 1 base and J by 7 bases, and 12 bases separated the two germline ends. The CDR3 loop spans 14 amino acids. CDR3 residues: CATSRASARYTQYF. The CDR3 DNA sequence: TGTGCCACCAGCAGAGCTAGCGCCAGATATACGCAGTATTTT.

The chain recombines TRBV4-1 with TRBJ1-2, with 12 bases fitting TRBD1. The CDR3 has 16 amino acids. The J segment lost 1 base and the V segment lost 8 bases, leaving 8 bases of the junction unmatched. The germline gives CDR1 MGHRA, CDR2 YSYEKL. The CDR3 DNA sequence: TGCGCCAGCTCTCCGGGACAGGGGGCCTTTAACTATGGCTACACCTTC. It specifies CASSPGQGAFNYGYTF.

The chain combines TRBV2 with TRBJ2-6; 10 bases fit TRBD1. The CDR3 covers 17 residues. CDR1 and CDR2 (germline): SNHLY, FYNNEI. V lost 6 bases, J lost 2 bases, and 7 bases stayed unmatched. CDR3 amino acids: CASRGGQGRTGANVLTF. Here the CDR3 DNA reads TGTGCCAGCAGGGGGGGACAGGGGCGGACTGGGGCCAACGTCCTGACTTTC.

This chain joins TRBV5-1 and TRBJ1-2, with D uncertain. Between the trimmed V and J ends, which lost 4 bases and 0 bases, there was a span of 10 bases. Germline-derived CDR1 and CDR2 are SGHRS and YFSETQ. This CDR3 comprises 14 residues. CDR3: CASSTGGTNYGYTF. For the CDR3, the DNA is TGCGCCAGCAGCACGGGTGGAACTAACTATGGCTACACCTTC.

The chain combines TRBV12-3 or TRBV12-4 with TRBJ1-4; D is ambiguous. With 5 bases removed from V and 8 bases from J, the gap between germline ends came to 6 bases. The CDR3 is 11 residues long. CDR3: CASSPGEKLFF. Here the CDR3 DNA reads TGTGCCAGCAGTCCTGGGGAAAAACTGTTTTTT.

This clone came up once. The chain uses TRBV6-1 and TRBJ2-3; D uncertain. This CDR3 spans 15 amino acids. Germline V lookup: CDR1 MNHNS, CDR2 SASEGT. The V end lost 2 bases, the J end lost 0 bases, and 9 bases lay between the germline ends. CDR3 residues: CASSESPLSTDTQYF. For the CDR3, the DNA is TGTGCCAGCAGTGAAAGCCCGTTGAGCACAGATACGCAGTATTTT.

This clone showed up just once. This chain joins TRBV5-1 and TRBJ2-3; 7 nucleotides match TRBD2. The CDR3 sequence is 16 residues long. Germline CDR1 and CDR2: SGHRS and YFSETQ. The J segment lost 1 base and the V segment lost 0 bases, leaving 5 bases of the junction unmatched. This CDR3 reads CASSLVGGTRTDTQYF. Here the CDR3 DNA reads TGCGCCAGCAGCTTGGTCGGGGGGACCCGCACAGATACGCAGTATTTT.

V gene TRBV6-1 combines with J gene TRBJ1-6; no clear D. Germline loops: CDR1 MNHNS, CDR2 SASEGT. The CDR3 has 15 residues. Trimming cost V 3 bases and J 0 bases, with 6 bases left between them. CDR3 protein: CASSDQSSYNSPLHF. For the CDR3, the DNA is TGTGCCAGCAGTGATCAGAGCTCCTATAATTCACCCCTCCACTTT.

The chain couples TRBV6-2 or TRBV6-3 to TRBJ2-7; weak D call: TRBD1 (6 bases). Trimming removed 2 bases at V and 0 bases at J, with 8 bases between. From germline, CDR1 is MNHEY and CDR2 SVGEGT. The CDR3 is 14 amino acids. CDR3 sequence (DNA): TGTGCCAGCAGTTACGGGACAAGCTCCTACGAGCAGTACTTC. It yields the protein CASSYGTSSYEQYF.

This chain uses TRBV9 with TRBJ2-2; the match to TRBD1 covers 8 bases. Germline trimming cut 3 bases from V and 5 bases from J; bases unmatched to any gene: 9. Germline V lookup: CDR1 SGDLS, CDR2 YYNGEE. The CDR3 length is 16 residues. The CDR3 protein is CASSATGQGVTGELFF. CDR3 coding DNA: TGTGCCAGCAGCGCCACAGGACAGGGCGTAACCGGGGAGCTGTTTTTT.

This rearrangement joins TRBV9 to TRBJ1-1; the match to TRBD1 covers 10 bases. Unmatched junction bases numbered 7, after V lost 3 bases and J lost 5 bases. The CDR3 covers 15 residues. Per the germline V gene, CDR1 is SGDLS and CDR2 is YYNGEE. The chain's CDR3 is CASSGRQGAGTEAFF. In DNA, the CDR3 is TGTGCCAGCAGCGGGCGACAGGGGGCTGGTACTGAAGCTTTCTTT.

The gene calls are TRBV5-6 and TRBJ1-3; weak D call: TRBD1 (5 bases). This CDR3 spans 15 amino acids. Germline V gene lookup returns CDR1 SGHDT and CDR2 YYEEEE. V shed 2 bases and J shed 2 bases, with 11 bases lying between them. The chain's CDR3 is CASSFLWGAGNTIYF. The CDR3 nucleotides are TGTGCCAGCAGCTTCCTATGGGGGGCTGGAAACACCATATATTTT.

The rearrangement links TRBV2 to TRBJ1-2; 9 positions match TRBD1. The CDR3 length is 12 residues. Trimming took 7 bases from V and 5 from J; bases not matched to a gene: 2. Germline CDR1 reads SNHLY; CDR2 reads FYNNEI. For the CDR3, the DNA is TGTGCCAGCAAAGACAGGGGGTATGGCTACACCTTC. Its translation is CASKDRGYGYTF.

The rearrangement uses TRBV5-1 and TRBJ1-5; D uncertain. Trimming took 7 bases from V and 8 from J, leaving 22 bases between them. This CDR3 has 15 residues. Germline loops: CDR1 SGHRS, CDR2 YFSETQ. The DNA for the CDR3 is TGCGCCAGCTCGCCGACTGGACTGGAAGAGGAGCCCCAGCATTTT. Translating it yields CASSPTGLEEEPQHF.

The V and J genes are TRBV2 and TRBJ2-5; TRBD2 matches 10 bases. The V and J ends lost 5 bases and 3 bases, in that order; junction bases with no gene match: 3. CDR1 is SNHLY, CDR2 FYNNEI, per germline. This CDR3 contains 14 residues. CDR3 protein: CASSRGLAEETQYF. CDR3 bases: TGTGCCAGCAGTCGCGGACTAGCGGAAGAGACCCAGTACTTC.

The chain couples TRBV19 to TRBJ1-1; D gene uncertain. The germline CDR1 and CDR2 sequences are LNHDA and SQIVND (reference sequence). This CDR3 comprises 13 residues. Trimming removed 4 bases from V and 5 bases from J, with 11 bases in between. CDR3 in amino acids: CASSNDWSTEAFF. The CDR3 DNA sequence: TGTGCCAGTAGTAACGACTGGAGTACTGAAGCTTTCTTT.

The sample holds a few counts of this clone. The chain is built from TRBV2 and TRBJ2-7; 9 positions match TRBD2. V trimming: 5 bases; J trimming: 5 bases; junction bases outside the gene matches: 4. Germline CDR1 is SNHLY and CDR2 is FYNNEI. The CDR3 length is 13 residues. CDR3 in amino acids: CASSKREEDEQYV. The DNA for the CDR3 is TGTGCCAGCAGTAAGCGGGAGGAAGACGAGCAGTACGTC.

The chain is built from TRBV6-1 and TRBJ1-2; D is ambiguous. CDR1 is MNHNS and CDR2 is SASEGT in the germline V gene. CDR3 size: 13 residues. The V end lost 2 bases, the J end lost 4 bases, and 8 bases lay between the germline ends. As DNA, the CDR3 is TGTGCCAGCAGTGAATACTGGGTCTATGGCTACACCTTC. This gives the protein CASSEYWVYGYTF.